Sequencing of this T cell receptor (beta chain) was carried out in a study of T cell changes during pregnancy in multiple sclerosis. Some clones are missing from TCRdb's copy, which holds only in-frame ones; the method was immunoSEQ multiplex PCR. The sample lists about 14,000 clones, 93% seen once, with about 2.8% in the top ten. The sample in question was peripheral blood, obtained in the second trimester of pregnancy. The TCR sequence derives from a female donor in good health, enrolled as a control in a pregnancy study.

CDR3 loop: CARSHGQGSYNTEAFF. In nucleotides, the CDR3 is TGTGCCAGAAGCCACGGACAGGGCTCCTATAACACTGAAGCTTTCTTT. The chain employs TRBV5-3 and TRBJ1-1, with TRBD1 matching over 8 bases. TRBV5-3 is labeled an ORF, and its function is uncertain. This CDR3 has 16 amino acids. The V segment lost 4 bases and the J segment 2 bases; nucleotides outside the gene matches: 10.